This T cell receptor beta chain emerged from a study of naive and memory T cell subsets. Whole-study results and caveats: A few larger clonotypes appeared in naive repertoires, especially CD8, possibly memory cells re-expressing CD45RA. TCR counts from RNA may reflect activation-linked expression changes.

Germline lookup yields CDR1 MDHEN and CDR2 SYDVKM. The ends lost 5 bases at V and 0 bases at J; junction bases unmatched: 2. The CDR3 runs to 15 residues. Only a few counts were recorded for this clonotype. No antigen is known for it. The beta constant-region primer was an equimolar mix of two oligonucleotides covering TRBC1 and TRBC2. The ligated cDNA underwent four PCR rounds using SP2 and nested alpha and beta constant-region primers. Each CDR3 protein gets one entry after TCRdb re-called the UMI-ligation and nested PCR reads with MiXCR. The sample includes more than 120,000 distinct CDR3 sequences, about 20% seen only once; the top ten take about 0.57%.

The chain has TRBV28 and TRBJ2-3, with TRBD1 identical over 10 bases. The TCR sequence derives from a human donor in good health. The specimen was naive CD8+ T cells from blood. CDR3: CASSKDRGSTDTQYF. The CDR3 DNA is TGTGCCAGCAGTAAGGACAGGGGGAGCACAGATACGCAGTATTTT.